This is a list of T cell receptor beta chains from one sample in a study of T cells in Graves' hyperthyroidism and ophthalmopathy. TCRdb re-derived calls from the multiplex PCR reads in MiXCR, one entry per CDR3 protein. This table holds 530,000 or so distinct CDR3 sequences, about 45% found once. Sequencing used peripheral blood or thyroid tissue (not recorded which). The receptors were gathered from a woman aged 18-29 years with Graves' hyperthyroidism. Both conserved end residues are trimmed from each CDR3. For some rows the clone size is stated as once, few or many, or as a class when expanded; others skip it.

j_call	clone_size	v_call	cdr3_aa
TRBJ2-6	-	TRBV29-1	SVDAGGQLPSGANVLT
TRBJ1-2	few	TRBV9	ASSVSDRVVYGYT
TRBJ1-4	many	TRBV20-1	SASTGVSDEKLF
TRBJ1-2	many	TRBV12-3/TRBV12-4	ASSLWGVEGYT
TRBJ2-5	-	TRBV20-1	SARDLGSTLLDRI
TRBJ2-7	-	TRBV20-1	SVNRPEILSNEQY
TRBJ1-5	-	TRBV20-1	SAPPGTSEHQPQH
TRBJ2-2	many	TRBV29-1	SVGGGRPKTGELF
TRBJ2-5	many	TRBV18	ASSEEETQY
TRBJ1-4	many	TRBV20-1	SARKNEKLF
TRBJ2-5	-	TRBV7-9	ASELAGGETQY
TRBJ2-6	-	TRBV6-2/TRBV6-3	ASSYRTGGAGANVLT
TRBJ1-1	-	TRBV2	ASSLQGGRYTEAF
TRBJ1-1	many	TRBV29-1	SVGGQGSEAF
TRBJ2-6	many	TRBV5-1	ASSLVGIGANVLT
TRBJ2-7	-	TRBV30	AVDQGQGAFEQY
TRBJ2-7	many	TRBV9	ASSVGDTSYEQY
TRBJ2-7	-	TRBV7-9	ASSYLTGETYEQY
TRBJ1-6	once	TRBV6-5	ASSERRAGLH
TRBJ2-5	-	TRBV20-1	SARWTGRETQY
TRBJ2-5	many	TRBV7-3	ASSPPGAQETQY
TRBJ2-2	-	TRBV9	ASSVSFGNGGELF
TRBJ2-7	many	TRBV20-1	SVRTDTSTYEQY
TRBJ1-6	many	TRBV19	ASSRTANSPLH
TRBJ1-1	many	TRBV7-9	ASSSGLSRTEAF
TRBJ1-1	-	TRBV7-3	ASSSGHPGNTEAS
TRBJ1-3	many	TRBV20-1	SARLDRGSPDSSFSSGNTIY
TRBJ1-2	-	TRBV5-4	ASSQPPAGGYT
TRBJ2-3	many	TRBV7-3	ASSLTGTDTQY
TRBJ1-4	few	TRBV6-1	ASRRSPTGNNEKLF
TRBJ1-1	-	TRBV7-9	ASSQAYRGRVGAF
TRBJ1-2	-	TRBV27	ASSSPSGQGNYGYT
TRBJ1-1	-	TRBV11-3	ASSLDLGTDEAF
TRBJ2-5	many	TRBV9	ASSDGLAGGGYQETQY
TRBJ2-2	-	TRBV27	ASSPHATGELF
TRBJ2-7	many	TRBV6-2/TRBV6-3	ASSLEGSSYEQY
TRBJ2-7	-	TRBV7-3	ASSLARLAGVGEQY
TRBJ1-1	-	TRBV16	ASSPHKGAKGTEAF
TRBJ2-5	many	TRBV6-5	ASSYSASGRAETQY
TRBJ1-1	many	TRBV25-1	ASSNRGLKNTEAF
TRBJ2-7	once	TRBV14	ASSQDSETSGREQY
TRBJ2-5	many	TRBV7-9	ASSSRDRGETQY
TRBJ2-2	many	TRBV10-3	AISSKSQGADTGELF
TRBJ2-7	many	TRBV20-1	SARDLGGPGTYEQY
TRBJ2-2	many	TRBV25-1	ASSTRDTGELF